Following are 30 T cell receptor beta chains from one sample sequenced in a study of breast tumors, draining lymph nodes, adjacent tissues. MiXCR was run by TCRdb on the multiplex PCR reads, yielding one entry per CDR3 protein. The profile shows around 19,000 distinct CDR3 sequences, approximately 31% of them singletons. Specimen: breast tumor tissue. Receptors originate from a female donor with breast cancer. Some clones in this sample may be carry-over from other donors' samples.

This clonotype was recorded at least ten times. The rearrangement uses TRBV14 and TRBJ2-1; 8 bases are a match to TRBD1. This CDR3 region has 16 residues. The V gene end was trimmed by 2 bases and the J gene end by 4 bases; junction bases not matched to a gene: 7. Looked up from germline, CDR1 is SGHDN and CDR2 is FVKESK. CDR3 DNA sequence: TGTGCCAGCAGCCAAAGGACAGGGCTTAGATACAATGAGCAGTTCTTC. Translating gives CASSQRTGLRYNEQFF. Based on the CDR3 plus reference TRBV14 and TRBJ2-1, the full variable domain is EAGVTQFPSHSVIEKGQTVTLRCDPISGHDNLYWYRRVMGKEIKFLLHFVKESKQDESGMPNNRFLAERTGGTYSTLKVQPAELEDSGVYFCASSQRTGLRYNEQFFGPGTRLTVL.

Ten or more counts support this clonotype. J is TRBJ2-7 and V is TRBV29-1; D is perhaps TRBD2 (5 bases). Germline CDR1 SQVTM, CDR2 ANQGSEA. Trimming took 0 bases from V and 6 from J, leaving 15 bases between them. The CDR3 has 14 amino acids. This CDR3 reads CSVEDLRESGEQYF. In DNA, the CDR3 is TGCAGCGTTGAAGATCTTCGGGAATCCGGCGAGCAGTACTTC.

The table lists this clonotype with many counts. The chain combines TRBV9 with TRBJ1-2; tentative D call: TRBD1 (5 bases). The CDR3 covers 14 residues. The V end was cut by 4 bases, the J end by 4 bases, with 14 bases between. The germline gives CDR1 SGDLS, CDR2 YYNGEE. This CDR3 is CASSPGDSLYGYTF. The CDR3, as DNA: TGTGCCAGCAGCCCGGGCGACAGCCTCTATGGCTACACCTTC.

Concerning this clonotype itself: This may be a read error, as it is one base from a much larger clone. The chain employs TRBV3-2 and TRBJ2-5; the listed D gene, TRBD1, was not tested against the DNA. TRBV3-2 is described as a pseudogene. The CDR3 spans 17 residues. The CDR3 DNA reads TGTGCCAGCAGCCAAGACGCCCGACGGGGCCGCCAAGAGACCCAGTACTTC. Its translation is CASSQDARRGRQETQYF.

A few counts support this clonotype. V gene TRBV20-1 combines with J gene TRBJ2-4, with unresolved D. Per germline, CDR1 DFQATT and CDR2 SNEGSKA (reference sequence). With 6 bases removed from V and 5 bases from J, the gap between germline ends came to 17 bases. The CDR3 covers 14 residues. The CDR3 spells CSARNPVGENIQYF. CDR3 nucleotides: TGCAGTGCCCGCAACCCCGTAGGAGAAAACATTCAGTACTTC.

This clonotype has at least ten counts. The rearrangement uses TRBV12-3 or TRBV12-4 and TRBJ2-7; TRBD1 is a possible D gene (5 bases). The length of the CDR3 is 15 residues. V was trimmed by 6 bases and J by 6 bases, leaving 21 bases between them. The CDR3 protein is CASSLLAGRFGEQYF. In DNA form, the CDR3 reads TGTGCCAGCAGCCTCCTGGCAGGGCGATTTGGCGAGCAGTACTTC.

This clonotype was seen repeatedly, ten times or more. V usage is TRBV19 and J usage is TRBJ2-1; TRBD1 matches at 8 bases. The CDR3 consists of 17 residues. The V gene's germline CDR1 is LNHDA and CDR2 SQIVND (reference sequence). J gave up 1 base and V 2 bases, and 7 bases lay outside the gene matches. The CDR3 here is CASSIWRQGRSYNEQFF. CDR3 sequence (DNA): TGTGCCAGTAGTATATGGAGACAGGGGAGATCCTACAATGAGCAGTTCTTC. Complete variable domain (other parts from reference TRBV19 and TRBJ2-1): DGGITQSPKYLFRKEGQNVTLSCEQNLNHDAMYWYRQDPGQGLRLIYYSQIVNDFQKGDIAEGYSVSREKKESFPLTVTSAQKNPTAFYLCASSIWRQGRSYNEQFFGPGTRLTVL.

This clonotype occurred a few times. The junction shows a germline mismatch at one end, possibly a read error. The rearrangement joins TRBV6-1 to TRBJ1-5; D might be TRBD1 (6 bases). Germline V gene lookup returns CDR1 MNHNS and CDR2 SASEGT. The CDR3 runs 14 residues. The CDR3 protein is CANSEEGGGVPQHF. The CDR3 bases are TGTGCCAACAGTGAAGAGGGGGGGGGGGTGCCCCAGCATTTT.

Many counts were recorded for this clonotype. The chain uses TRBV5-1 and TRBJ2-1; D gene uncertain. Germline V lookup: CDR1 SGHRS, CDR2 YFSETQ. The CDR3 covers 13 residues. Trimming took off 7 bases at V and 3 bases at J, with 11 bases between the two ends. The CDR3 nucleotides are TGCGCCAGCTCCCTCGACCACTACAATGAGCAGTTCTTC. Protein sequence: CASSLDHYNEQFF.

The chain carries TRBV28 and TRBJ1-4; D may be TRBD1 (5 bases). The CDR3 sequence is 15 residues long. The germline V gene encodes CDR1 MDHEN and CDR2 SYDVKM. V was trimmed by 6 bases and J by 8 bases, leaving 19 bases between them. CDR3 nucleotide sequence: TGTGCCAGCAGCCGCCGGACACTCAAGGGGGAAAAACTGTTTTTT. Translating gives CASSRRTLKGEKLFF.

Of note for this clonotype: This may arise from a read error, as a much more abundant clone is one base away. CDR3 residues: CASSPPGQTSEELFF. The CDR3 DNA is TGTGCCAGCAGCCCTCCGGGTCAGACCTCCGAGGAGCTGTTTTTT. The chain carries TRBV11-2 and TRBJ2-2; D unresolved. Germline-derived CDR1 and CDR2 are SGHAT and FQNNGV. The CDR3 loop spans 15 amino acids. V gave up 5 bases and J gave up 10 bases, with 20 bases separating them.

The V gene is TRBV15, the J gene TRBJ2-7; D is perhaps TRBD1 (6 bases). Germline assignment: CDR1 LNHNV and CDR2 YYDKDF (reference sequence). CDR3 length equals 15 residues. V dropped 0 bases and J dropped 3 bases, with 12 bases sitting between them. CDR3 DNA: TGTGCCACCAGCAGAGAGATAGGCAGGGGCTACGAGCAGTACTTC. This sequence encodes CATSREIGRGYEQYF.

By proportion, this clonotype is large. The chain combines TRBV20-1 with TRBJ2-2; no clear D gene. The CDR3 is made up of 14 amino acids. V was trimmed by 2 bases and J by 1 base, leaving 8 bases between them. CDR1 is DFQATT, CDR2 SNEGSKA, per germline (reference sequence). The CDR3 coding sequence is TGCAGTGCTAGATCGGCAGGGAACACCGGGGAGCTGTTTTTT. It codes for CSARSAGNTGELFF.

Notes on this clonotype: A read error may be the cause here, since a much bigger clone is one base away. The CDR3 loop is CASSLETSGRPYNEQFF. The CDR3 bases are TGTGCCAGCAGCTTGGAGACTAGCGGGAGGCCTTACAATGAGCAGTTCTTC. V gene TRBV5-4 combines with J gene TRBJ2-1, with 13 nucleotides matching TRBD2. There are 17 residues in the CDR3. Per the germline V gene, CDR1 is SGHNT and CDR2 is YYREEE (reference sequence). J was trimmed by 4 bases and V by 0 bases; bases with no gene match: 4.

Comment on this clonotype: A read error is possible here, since a much larger clone lies one base away. The V and J genes are TRBV9 and TRBJ2-1; D is unresolved. The CDR3 extends over 13 amino acids. Trimming removed 2 bases from V and 7 bases from J, with 10 bases in between. Germline lookup yields CDR1 SGDLS and CDR2 YYNGEE. Here the CDR3 reads CASSVFHPNEQFF. As DNA, the CDR3 is TGTGCCAGCAGCGTTTTCCACCCAAATGAGCAGTTCTTC.

This clonotype showed up many times. DNA of the CDR3: TGCGCCAGCAGAAGGACAGGGGTCACCGGGGGGGATCAGCCCCAGCATTTT. It specifies CASRRTGVTGGDQPQHF. The rearrangement joins TRBV4-1 to TRBJ1-5; 9 bases line up with TRBD1. Germline lookup yields CDR1 MGHRA and CDR2 YSYEKL. The trim removed 6 bases at V and 5 bases at J, leaving 14 bases unmatched. This CDR3 spans 17 amino acids.

By its share, this clonotype is medium-sized. The chain joins TRBV20-1 to TRBJ2-7; 9 positions match TRBD2. Per the germline V gene, CDR1 is DFQATT and CDR2 is SNEGSKA (reference sequence). J was trimmed by 5 bases and V by 6 bases; bases with no gene match: 11. The CDR3 runs to 14 residues. CDR3 loop: CSAPGLARRDEQYF. The CDR3 nucleotides are TGCAGTGCCCCCGGACTAGCGCGCAGGGACGAGCAGTACTTC.

In this sample, this clonotype turned up many times. The rearrangement joins TRBV20-1 to TRBJ2-2; D is undetermined. CDR3 length equals 12 residues. V was pared by 5 bases and J by 1 base, with 5 bases between. Germline CDR1 DFQATT, CDR2 SNEGSKA (reference sequence). As DNA, the CDR3 is TGCAGTGCTCCCAGGAACACCGGGGAGCTGTTTTTT. Translated: CSAPRNTGELFF.

This clonotype was picked up many times. This rearrangement joins TRBV9 to TRBJ2-1; no clear D gene. Per germline, CDR1 SGDLS and CDR2 YYNGEE. The CDR3 is 16 residues long. V lost 0 bases, J lost 2 bases, and 12 bases lay in between. CDR3 coding DNA: TGTGCCAGCAGCGTAGGATCCCCACTCGCCTACAATGAGCAGTTCTTC. It codes for CASSVGSPLAYNEQFF.

About this clonotype itself: It is likely a read error, because the conserved phenylalanine at the end of the CDR3 is missing. This chain links TRBV20-1 with TRBJ2-5; D call uncertain. The CDR3 runs 15 residues. V lost 2 bases, J lost 2 bases, and 15 bases lay in between. Germline V gene sequence: CDR1 DFQATT, CDR2 SNEGSKA (reference sequence). CDR3 bases: TGCAGTGCTAGACTCCAATCGCCTTTACAAGAGACCCAGTACCTC. Its protein is CSARLQSPLQETQYL.

This clonotype appeared many times. The chain carries TRBV2 and TRBJ1-2; unclear D gene. Trimming pared 2 bases from V and 8 bases from J, leaving 12 bases between. CDR3 size: 13 residues. The germline V gene encodes CDR1 SNHLY and CDR2 FYNNEI. In DNA, the CDR3 is TGTGCCAGCAGTGAAAGCAGTTTACTCGGCTACACCTTC. It yields the protein CASSESSLLGYTF.

V usage is TRBV6-2 or TRBV6-3 and J usage is TRBJ1-5; the match to TRBD1 covers 7 bases. CDR3 length: 15 amino acids. In germline, CDR1 is MNHEY, CDR2 SVGEGT. Unmatched junction bases numbered 10, after V lost 6 bases and J lost 5 bases. The CDR3 region has the DNA TGTGCCAGCAGACCCCTCGACAGGGAAGATCAGCCCCAGCATTTT. Its protein is CASRPLDREDQPQHF.

The genes are TRBV19 and TRBJ2-4; the D gene is possibly TRBD2 (5 bases). V dropped 5 bases and J dropped 8 bases, with 13 bases sitting between them. CDR3 length: 13 amino acids. Per the germline V gene, CDR1 is LNHDA and CDR2 is SQIVND (reference sequence). CDR3 amino acids: CASSPRTGDIQYF. For the CDR3, the DNA is TGTGCCAGTAGTCCGCGGACTGGAGACATTCAGTACTTC.

The chain's CDR3 is CASSIALTGTGGPGANVLTF. For the CDR3, the DNA is TGTGCCAGTAGTATAGCTCTCACCGGGACAGGGGGCCCTGGGGCCAACGTCCTGACTTTC. The chain uses TRBV19 and TRBJ2-6, with 12 positions matching TRBD1. Per germline, CDR1 LNHDA and CDR2 SQIVND (reference sequence). V trimming: 1 base; J trimming: 2 bases; junction bases outside the gene matches: 9. The CDR3 totals 20 residues.

The chain is built from TRBV5-1 and TRBJ1-1; TRBD1 matches 9 bases. The CDR3 covers 14 residues. Germline V lookup: CDR1 SGHRS, CDR2 YFSETQ. J lost 5 bases, V lost 5 bases, and 7 bases had no gene match. The CDR3 nucleotides are TGCGCCAGCAGGCGCACAGGGGGCAAGACTGAAGCTTTCTTT. As protein: CASRRTGGKTEAFF.

A remark on this clonotype: Without the conserved terminal phenylalanine or tryptophan, this CDR3 likely stems from a read error. V is TRBV20-1 and J is TRBJ2-1; possibly TRBD2 for D (6 bases). The CDR3 covers 12 residues. Germline CDR1 DFQATT, CDR2 SNEGSKA (reference sequence). Between the trimmed V and J ends, which lost 6 bases and 9 bases, there was a span of 15 bases. CDR3 DNA: TGCAGTGCCGAAATTTTAGCGGTTGAGCAGTTCCTC. Encoded protein: CSAEILAVEQFL.

Points on this clonotype: Compared with germline, one end of the junction differs, possibly owing to a read error. J is TRBJ1-4 and V is TRBV30; TRBD1 aligns across 10 bases. CDR3 length equals 11 residues. Germline-derived CDR1 and CDR2 are GTSNPN and SVGIG (reference sequence). CDR3 coding DNA: TGTGCCTGGAGCGCGGGACAGGGGATTTATTTT. Protein: CAWSAGQGIYF.

This clonotype was counted many times. V is TRBV24-1 and J is TRBJ2-1; 8 bases map to TRBD1. The germline V gene has CDR1 KGHDR and CDR2 SFDVKD. The length of the CDR3 is 16 residues. V dropped 3 bases and J dropped 2; count of bases not matched to a gene: 5. DNA of the CDR3: TGTGCCACCAGTGATGACAGGGGAGAGGCCTACAATGAGCAGTTCTTC. It encodes CATSDDRGEAYNEQFF.

This clonotype was detected ten times or more. The chain uses TRBV5-8 and TRBJ1-2, with 9 bases matching TRBD1. The V segment lost 2 bases and the J segment 4 bases; nucleotides outside the gene matches: 6. Looked up from germline, CDR1 is SGHTS and CDR2 is YDEGEE. The CDR3 length is 15 residues. The CDR3 here is CASSLQGAEIYGYTF. The DNA of the CDR3 is TGTGCCAGCAGCTTACAGGGGGCTGAGATCTATGGCTACACCTTC. The full variable domain, its missing parts supplied by reference TRBV5-8 and TRBJ1-2, is EAGVTQSPTHLIKTRGQQATLRCSPISGHTSVYWYQQALGLGLQFLLWYDEGEERNRGNFPPRFSGRQFPNYSSELNVNALELEDSALYLCASSLQGAEIYGYTFGSGTRLTVV.

At least ten counts were recorded for this clonotype. V usage is TRBV4-3 and J usage is TRBJ2-2; D call uncertain. The CDR3 runs to 13 residues. Trimming pared 0 bases from V and 13 bases from J, leaving 12 bases between. Germline lookup yields CDR1 LGHNA and CDR2 YSLEER. The CDR3 nucleotides read TGCGCCAGCAGCCAAGAGGCCCGTTCAGTGCTGTTTTTT. Amino acid sequence: CASSQEARSVLFF.